Described below is a single T cell receptor beta chain sequence and its context. Its specific antigen is unknown. No base quality information exists; no much larger clone differs at one position. The data were obtained in a study of blood T cell repertoires in COVID-19 (dated by TCRdb to 2018 to 2020). Regarding the research as a whole: Samples from collaborators originated in the United States, Italy and Spain and spanned both the acute and convalescent phases of COVID-19. The sample metadata nearly always contained a de-identified subject ID, COVID-19 status, age in years and sex. The samples were drawn from the first 160 participants of the ongoing ImmuneRACE study and from under 1,500 subjects provided by 6 global collaborators. The prospective study material was composed of cDNA or gDNA derived from T cells, B-cell-depleted T cells, or PBMCs. A freely available public database, intended as a resource for researchers studying the immune response to SARS-CoV-2, is where the repertoires were released. The dataset comprised deeply sampled blood TCRbeta repertoires from subjects exposed to, actively infected with, or recovered from COVID-19. HLA class I and class II types, where available, came from metadata supplied by the sample provider rather than from assay-based typing.

The immunoSEQ Assay, a bias-controlled multiplex PCR, was used to amplify TCRbeta CDR3 regions from genomic DNA. The study's processing was this. The number of nucleated cells in each sample was estimated by amplification of reference gene primers within the assay. Sequence reads were collapsed and filtered to measure the absolute abundance of every unique TCRbeta CDR3 rearrangement. For each sample, productive Simpson clonality was calculated by taking the square root of Simpson's diversity index across productive rearrangements. TCRdb took over this immuneACCESS table, retaining in-frame rearrangements with V and J assigned. Such tables are incomplete; in checked studies, under half of the missing clones stem from an unresolved V gene, and the remainder is unexplained. The V and J calls and clone size were taken over from that table, and D and trimming were inferred from the DNA. The sample profile shows about 300,000 clones; 80% to 90% of them were found once. Clones ranked in the top ten supply approximately 6.5% of the sample.

CDR1 and CDR2 (LNHNV, YYDKDF) derive from the germline V gene (reference sequence). Trimming costs V 0 bases and J 7 bases, and their ends lie 18 bases apart. The CDR3 contains 17 residues, cysteine and phenylalanine counted. Just CDR3 DNA is preserved here, 51 bases in frame from base 1. Overall study outcomes, separate from this receptor: Clinical and demographic metadata were provided uncurated, with the amount varying by source and participant.

At one collaborating source in Seattle, patients were enrolled during active infection and were followed longitudinally through the course of disease. Whole blood was collected in K2EDTA tubes by collaborating institutions according to the institutions' own protocols. For TCRbeta analysis, collaborator samples were shipped as frozen whole blood, as isolated PBMCs, or as DNA extracted from either sample type. Material for sequencing was peripheral blood. The rearranged segments are TRBV15 and TRBJ2-2; the D gene is possibly TRBD1, with 6 bases matching. The TCR comes from a woman between 45 and 65 years old with COVID-19, enrolled during active disease. The CDR3 amino acid sequence is: CATSRDLTGSKSGELFF. DNA sequence: TGTGCCACCAGCAGAGACCTTACAGGGTCCAAAAGCGGGGAGCTGTTTTTT.